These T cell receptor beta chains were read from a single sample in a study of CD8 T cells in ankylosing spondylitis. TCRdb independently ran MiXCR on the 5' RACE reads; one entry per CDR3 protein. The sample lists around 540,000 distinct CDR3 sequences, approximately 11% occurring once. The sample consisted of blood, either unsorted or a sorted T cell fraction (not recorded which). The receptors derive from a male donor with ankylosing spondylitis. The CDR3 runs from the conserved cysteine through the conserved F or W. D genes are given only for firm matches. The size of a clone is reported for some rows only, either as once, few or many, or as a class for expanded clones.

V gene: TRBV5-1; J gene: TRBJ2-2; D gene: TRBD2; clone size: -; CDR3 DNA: TGCGCCAGCAGCGTAGCGGGACCAGGGCCCGGGGAGCTGTTTTTT; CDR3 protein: CASSVAGPGPGELFF
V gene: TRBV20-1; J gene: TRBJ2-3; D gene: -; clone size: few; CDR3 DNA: TGCAGTGCTAGAGCCGGGCAGCTTAGGGCAGATACGCAGTATTTT; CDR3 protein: CSARAGQLRADTQYF
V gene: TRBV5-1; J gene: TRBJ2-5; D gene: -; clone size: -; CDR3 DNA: TGCGCCAGCAGCTTGGCGGCCGAGGGTTGGGAGACCCAGTACTTC; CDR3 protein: CASSLAAEGWETQYF
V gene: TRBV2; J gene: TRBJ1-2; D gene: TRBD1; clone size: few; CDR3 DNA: TGTGCCAGCAGTGGGATCTGGACAGGGCATACGGACTACACCTTC; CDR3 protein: CASSGIWTGHTDYTF
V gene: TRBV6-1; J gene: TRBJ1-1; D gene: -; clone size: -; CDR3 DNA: TGTGCCAGCACCCCCAGTGGGGGCGGCACTGAAGCTTTCTTT; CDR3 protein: CASTPSGGGTEAFF
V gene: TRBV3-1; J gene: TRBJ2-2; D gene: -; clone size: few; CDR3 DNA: TGTGCCAGCAGCCCTGGTTTCGGGGAGCTGTTTTTT; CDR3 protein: CASSPGFGELFF
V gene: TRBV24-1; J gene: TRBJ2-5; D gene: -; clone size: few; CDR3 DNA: TGTGCCACCAGTGATTTGTCCCTTTGGACCCAGTACTTC; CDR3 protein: CATSDLSLWTQYF
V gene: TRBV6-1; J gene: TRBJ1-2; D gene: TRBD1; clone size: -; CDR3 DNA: TGTGCCAGCAGTGAAGTTAACAGGGGCTACTATGGCTACACCTTC; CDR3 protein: CASSEVNRGYYGYTF
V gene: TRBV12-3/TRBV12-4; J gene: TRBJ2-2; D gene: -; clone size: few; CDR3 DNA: TGTGCCAGCAGTTCCCAGGGACATCTGGCGCTGTTTTTT; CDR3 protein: CASSSQGHLALFF
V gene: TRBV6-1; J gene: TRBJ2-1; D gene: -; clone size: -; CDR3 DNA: TGTGCCAGCACCCTCCGTGCCGGCAGCGACAATGAGCAGTTCTTC; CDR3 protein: CASTLRAGSDNEQFF